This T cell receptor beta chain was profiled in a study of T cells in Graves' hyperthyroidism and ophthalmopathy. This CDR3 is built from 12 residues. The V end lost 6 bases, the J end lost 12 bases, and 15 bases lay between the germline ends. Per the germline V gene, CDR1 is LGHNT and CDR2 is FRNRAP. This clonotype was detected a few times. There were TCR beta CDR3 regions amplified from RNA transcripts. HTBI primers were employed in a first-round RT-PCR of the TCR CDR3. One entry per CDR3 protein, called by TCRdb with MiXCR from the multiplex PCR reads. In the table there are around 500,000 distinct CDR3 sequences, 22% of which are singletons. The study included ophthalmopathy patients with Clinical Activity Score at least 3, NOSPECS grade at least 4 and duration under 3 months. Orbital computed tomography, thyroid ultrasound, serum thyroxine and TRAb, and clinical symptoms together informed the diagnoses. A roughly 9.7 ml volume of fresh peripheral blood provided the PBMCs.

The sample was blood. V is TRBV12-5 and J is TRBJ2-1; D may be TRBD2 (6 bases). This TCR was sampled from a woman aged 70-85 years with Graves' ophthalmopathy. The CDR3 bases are TGTGCTAGTGGCCGTCCGGGACTGTCGCAGTTCTTC. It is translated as CASGRPGLSQFF.